A selection of T cell receptor beta chains follows, all from one sample in a study of OX40 agonist ivuxolimab in advanced cancers. Assay: immunoSEQ multiplex PCR; the TCRdb copy retains only in-frame clones and omits some. The sample lists about 150,000 clones; around 94% were seen once. Source: CD4+ or CD8+ T cells sorted from blood, taken in a trial of the OX40 agonist ivuxolimab. All receptors come from an adult with an advanced solid tumor such as melanoma, head and neck, liver or kidney cancer. The CDR3 runs from the conserved cysteine through the conserved F or W. The D gene is left open where the match is weak. Some rows have no size entry. The others give once, few or many, or a class for an expanded clone.

length,size,V,D,J,CDR3,DNA
17,-,TRBV28,TRBD1,TRBJ1-2,CASSPFRLGQAFYGYTF,TGTGCCAGCAGTCCGTTCCGCCTCGGACAGGCTTTTTATGGCTACACCTTC
16,once,TRBV6-5,TRBD1,TRBJ1-6,CASSYTSGTGGSPLHF,TGTGCCAGCAGTTACACTTCCGGGACAGGGGGCTCACCCCTCCACTTT
14,-,TRBV5-4,-,TRBJ1-1,CASSLGQSDTEAFF,TGTGCCAGCAGCTTGGGACAGAGTGACACTGAAGCTTTCTTT
16,-,TRBV28,-,TRBJ2-7,CASSTPSSVSSYEQYF,TGTGCCAGCAGCACCCCCTCTAGCGTGAGCTCCTACGAGCAGTACTTC
17,-,TRBV7-2,-,TRBJ1-2,CASSPTPDGKPDYGYTF,TGTGCCAGCAGCCCGACCCCCGATGGCAAACCGGACTATGGCTACACCTTC
16,-,TRBV7-8,TRBD1,TRBJ1-1,CASSPISQGARTEAFF,TGTGCCAGCAGCCCAATATCACAGGGGGCGCGAACTGAAGCTTTCTTT
15,-,TRBV6-6,-,TRBJ1-1,CASSSRTEVNTEAFF,TGTGCCAGCAGTTCGAGGACAGAAGTGAACACTGAAGCTTTCTTT
15,-,TRBV19,-,TRBJ1-3,CASSNRSFTGNTIYF,TGTGCCAGTAGTAATAGGTCGTTCACTGGAAACACCATATATTTT
21,-,TRBV10-1,-,TRBJ1-5,CASSDEDPGTTNDRSNQPQHF,TGCGCCAGCAGTGATGAGGACCCCGGGACCACGAATGACCGGAGTAATCAGCCCCAGCATTTT
15,-,TRBV5-6,TRBD2,TRBJ2-1,CASSRRIAGLNEQFF,TGTGCCAGCAGCCGCCGGATAGCGGGTTTAAATGAGCAGTTCTTC
16,-,TRBV5-1,-,TRBJ2-1,CASSRRAASSYNEQFF,TGCGCCAGCAGCCGGCGGGCGGCCAGCTCCTACAATGAGCAGTTCTTC
18,few,TRBV13,-,TRBJ1-3,CASSFSRGRILLSNTIYF,TGTGCCAGCAGCTTCTCCCGGGGCCGGATTCTACTTTCCAACACCATATATTTT
14,-,TRBV4-3,TRBD1,TRBJ1-2,CASSHVDRINGYTF,TGCGCCAGCAGCCACGTGGACAGGATCAATGGCTACACCTTC
14,-,TRBV5-8,-,TRBJ1-2,CASSLAGENYGYTF,TGTGCCAGCAGCTTGGCCGGGGAAAACTATGGCTACACCTTC
19,-,TRBV4-3,-,TRBJ2-1,CASSQDSLHGGAGASEQFF,TGCGCCAGCAGCCAAGATTCCCTACATGGGGGGGCAGGGGCCTCTGAGCAGTTCTTC
14,-,TRBV6-5,-,TRBJ2-1,CASSYRAQYNEQFF,TGTGCCAGCAGTTACCGGGCCCAGTACAATGAGCAGTTCTTC
15,-,TRBV7-2,-,TRBJ2-1,CASSLESRRHNEQFF,TGTGCCAGCAGCTTAGAGTCTAGACGGCACAATGAGCAGTTCTTC
21,-,TRBV23-1,TRBD1,TRBJ1-2,CASSLQTTPGQGPRSDYGYTF,TGCGCCAGCAGTCTCCAAACGACCCCGGGACAGGGGCCGCGCAGCGACTATGGCTACACCTTC
17,-,TRBV11-2,-,TRBJ2-6,CASSLVAESSGANVLTF,TGTGCCAGCAGCTTAGTTGCCGAGAGCTCTGGGGCCAACGTCCTGACTTTC
12,-,TRBV11-2,-,TRBJ2-3,CASSLVVNTQYF,TGTGCCAGCAGCTTGGTCGTAAATACGCAGTATTTT
13,-,TRBV19,-,TRBJ1-1,CASSKGRGAEAFF,TGTGCCAGTAGTAAAGGAAGGGGCGCGGAAGCTTTCTTT
15,-,TRBV6-1,-,TRBJ1-1,CASSTRTALNTEAFF,TGTGCCAGCAGTACCCGGACAGCCTTGAACACTGAAGCTTTCTTT
14,-,TRBV5-5,-,TRBJ2-1,CASSLSEGNNEQFF,TGTGCCAGCAGCTTGAGTGAGGGGAATAATGAGCAGTTCTTC
16,-,TRBV2,TRBD1,TRBJ1-1,CASRKEQGVMNTEAFF,TGTGCCAGCAGGAAAGAACAGGGGGTCATGAACACTGAAGCTTTCTTT
11,-,TRBV18,-,TRBJ1-1,CASSPLGIAFF,TGTGCCAGCTCACCACTGGGGATAGCTTTCTTT
12,-,TRBV25-1,-,TRBJ1-1,CASSPGVTEAFF,TGTGCCAGCTCACCTGGGGTCACTGAAGCTTTCTTT
12,once,TRBV30,-,TRBJ2-3,CAWTGDTDTQYF,TGTGCCTGGACAGGGGACACAGATACGCAGTATTTT